The source of this T cell receptor beta chain is a study of OX40 agonist ivuxolimab in advanced cancers. Overall study findings and caveats: Low normalized T-cell clonal expansion was additionally recorded for some nonresponders.

Only in-frame clones appear in the TCRdb table, and some are missing; sequencing was by immunoSEQ multiplex PCR. Of tens of thousands of clones listed, roughly 84% are singletons. The V gene end was trimmed by 1 base and the J gene end by 5 bases; junction bases not matched to a gene: 9. CDR3 length: 16 amino acids. CDR1 and CDR2 from the germline V gene are SGHRS and YFSETQ. With respect to this clone: Its antigen is not identified.

V is TRBV5-1 and J is TRBJ2-7; the match to TRBD2 covers 10 bases. The receptor was derived from an adult with an advanced solid tumor such as melanoma, head and neck, liver or kidney cancer. Sample: CD4+ or CD8+ T cells sorted from blood, taken in a trial of the OX40 agonist ivuxolimab. CDR3 loop: CASSLLWLAGVHEQYF. In nucleotides, the CDR3 is TGCGCCAGCAGCTTGCTTTGGCTAGCGGGAGTCCACGAGCAGTACTTC.